This T cell receptor (beta chain) originates from a study of T cells of healthy individuals. In this sample, this clonotype turned up many times. Each CDR3 protein gets one entry after TCRdb re-called the 5' RACE reads with MiXCR. The profile shows more than 85,000 distinct CDR3 sequences, around 17% of them singletons. The CDR3 consists of 14 residues. The V end was cut by 1 base, the J end by 10 bases, with 16 bases between. Germline V gives CDR1 LGHNA, CDR2 YNFKEQ. This TCR came from a human donor in good health. This rearrangement joins TRBV4-2 to TRBJ1-1; D uncertain. The CDR3 sequence: CASSQGLAPGVAFF. Written as DNA, the CDR3 is TGTGCCAGCAGCCAAGGTTTAGCTCCTGGAGTAGCTTTCTTT.